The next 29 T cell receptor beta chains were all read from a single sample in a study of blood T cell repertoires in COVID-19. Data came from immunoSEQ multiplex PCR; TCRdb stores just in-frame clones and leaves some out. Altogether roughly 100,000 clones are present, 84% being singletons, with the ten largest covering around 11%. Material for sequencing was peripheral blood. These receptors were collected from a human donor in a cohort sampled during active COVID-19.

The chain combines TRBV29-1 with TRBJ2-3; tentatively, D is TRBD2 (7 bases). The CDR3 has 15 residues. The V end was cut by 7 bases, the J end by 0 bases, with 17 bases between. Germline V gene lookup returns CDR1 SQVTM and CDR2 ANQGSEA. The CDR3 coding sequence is TGCAGCGGGGGGGGACACTCTTCAAGCACAGATACGCAGTATTTT. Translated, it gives CSGGGHSSSTDTQYF.

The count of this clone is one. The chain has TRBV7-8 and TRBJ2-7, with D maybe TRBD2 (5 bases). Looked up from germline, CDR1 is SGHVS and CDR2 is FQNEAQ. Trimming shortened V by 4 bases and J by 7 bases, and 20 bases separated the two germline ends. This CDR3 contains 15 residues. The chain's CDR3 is CASSSISRGLGEQYF. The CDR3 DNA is TGTGCCAGCAGCTCCATTAGCAGAGGGCTAGGGGAGCAGTACTTC.

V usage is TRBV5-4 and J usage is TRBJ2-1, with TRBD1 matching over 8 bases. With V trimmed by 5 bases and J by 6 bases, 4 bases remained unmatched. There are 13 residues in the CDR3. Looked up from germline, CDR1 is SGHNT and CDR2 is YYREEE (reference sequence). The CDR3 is CASRTTGANEQFF. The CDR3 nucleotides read TGTGCCAGCAGGACGACAGGGGCCAATGAGCAGTTCTTC.

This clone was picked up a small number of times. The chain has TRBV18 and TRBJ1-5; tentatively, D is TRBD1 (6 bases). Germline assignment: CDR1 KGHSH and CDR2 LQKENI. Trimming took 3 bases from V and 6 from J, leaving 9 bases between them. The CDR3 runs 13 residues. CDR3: CASSPTTGQPQHF. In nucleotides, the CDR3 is TGTGCCAGCTCACCCACGACAGGTCAGCCCCAGCATTTT.

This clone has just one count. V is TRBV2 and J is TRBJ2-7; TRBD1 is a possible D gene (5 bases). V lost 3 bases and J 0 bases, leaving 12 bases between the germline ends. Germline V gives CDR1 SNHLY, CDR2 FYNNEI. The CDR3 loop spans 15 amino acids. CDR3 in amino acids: CASSEGQLYSYEQYF. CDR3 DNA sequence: TGTGCCAGCAGTGAGGGGCAGCTTTACTCCTACGAGCAGTACTTC.

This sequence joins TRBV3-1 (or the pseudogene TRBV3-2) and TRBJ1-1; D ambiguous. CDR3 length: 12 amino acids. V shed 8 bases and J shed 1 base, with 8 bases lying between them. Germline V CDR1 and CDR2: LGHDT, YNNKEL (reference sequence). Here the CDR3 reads CASEGRNTEAFF. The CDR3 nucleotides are TGTGCCAGCGAGGGTCGGAACACTGAAGCTTTCTTT.

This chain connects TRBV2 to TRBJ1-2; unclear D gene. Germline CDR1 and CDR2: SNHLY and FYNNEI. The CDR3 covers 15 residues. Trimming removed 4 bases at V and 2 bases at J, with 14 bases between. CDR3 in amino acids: CASSGGYSPNYGYTF. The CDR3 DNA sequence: TGTGCCAGCAGTGGAGGGTACTCACCAAACTATGGCTACACCTTC.

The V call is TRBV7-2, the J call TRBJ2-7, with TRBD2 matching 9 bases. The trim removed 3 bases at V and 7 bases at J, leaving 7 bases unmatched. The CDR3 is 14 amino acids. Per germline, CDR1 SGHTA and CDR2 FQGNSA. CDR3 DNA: TGTGCCAGCAGCTTCGGCGGGGGGGCCCGGGAGCAGTACTTC. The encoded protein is CASSFGGGAREQYF.

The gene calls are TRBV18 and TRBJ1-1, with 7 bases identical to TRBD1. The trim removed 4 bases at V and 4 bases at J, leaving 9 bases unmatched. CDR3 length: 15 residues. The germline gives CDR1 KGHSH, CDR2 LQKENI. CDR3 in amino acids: CASSQGRAGGTEAFF. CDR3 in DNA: TGTGCCAGCTCACAAGGGCGGGCAGGGGGCACTGAAGCTTTCTTT.

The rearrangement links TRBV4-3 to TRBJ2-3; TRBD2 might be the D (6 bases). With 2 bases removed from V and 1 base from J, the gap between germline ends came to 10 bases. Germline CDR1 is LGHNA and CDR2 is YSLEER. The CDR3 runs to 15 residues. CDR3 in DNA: TGCGCCAGCAGCCAAAGACTAGGCGGCACAGATACGCAGTATTTT. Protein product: CASSQRLGGTDTQYF.

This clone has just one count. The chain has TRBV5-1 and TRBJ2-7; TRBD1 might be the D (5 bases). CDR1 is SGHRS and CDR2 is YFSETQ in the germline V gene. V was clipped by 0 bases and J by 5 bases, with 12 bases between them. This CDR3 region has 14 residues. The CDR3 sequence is CASSLVAGMDEQYF. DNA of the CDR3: TGCGCCAGCAGCTTGGTCGCAGGGATGGACGAGCAGTACTTC.

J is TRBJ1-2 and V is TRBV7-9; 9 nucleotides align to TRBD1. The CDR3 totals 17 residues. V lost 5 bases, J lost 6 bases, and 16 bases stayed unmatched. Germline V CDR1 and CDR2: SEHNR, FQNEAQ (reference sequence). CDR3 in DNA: TGTGCCAGCAGCCTACCAAAAAGGGGACAGGGATCCGATGGCTACACCTTC. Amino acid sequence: CASSLPKRGQGSDGYTF.

The CDR3 reads CASSYSWDSNSPLHF. The CDR3 nucleotides are TGTGCCAGCAGTTACTCGTGGGACAGTAATTCACCCCTCCACTTT. The chain joins TRBV6-5 to TRBJ1-6; 7 bases match TRBD1. This CDR3 has 15 residues. The J segment lost 6 bases and the V segment lost 0 bases, leaving 2 bases of the junction unmatched. Germline lookup yields CDR1 MNHEY and CDR2 SVGAGI.

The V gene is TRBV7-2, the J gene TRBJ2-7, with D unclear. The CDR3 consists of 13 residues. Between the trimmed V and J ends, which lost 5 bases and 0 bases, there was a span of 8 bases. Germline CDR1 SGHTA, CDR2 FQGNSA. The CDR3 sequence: CASSPYPSYEQYF. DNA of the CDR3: TGTGCCAGCAGCCCCTACCCCTCCTACGAGCAGTACTTC.

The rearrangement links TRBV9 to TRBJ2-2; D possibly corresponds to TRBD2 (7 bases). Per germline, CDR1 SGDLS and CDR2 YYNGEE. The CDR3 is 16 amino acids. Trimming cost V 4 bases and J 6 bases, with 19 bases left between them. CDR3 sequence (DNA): TGTGCCAGCAGCCCCGATGGTGGGGGGGCCCCCGGGGAGCTGTTTTTT. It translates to CASSPDGGGAPGELFF.

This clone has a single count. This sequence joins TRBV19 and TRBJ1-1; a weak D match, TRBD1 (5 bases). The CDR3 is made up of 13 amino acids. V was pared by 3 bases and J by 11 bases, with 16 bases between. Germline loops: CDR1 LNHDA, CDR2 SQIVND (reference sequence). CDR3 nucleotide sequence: TGTGCCAGTAGTATCGGCGGGGACCGGAGGGCTTTCTTT. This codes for CASSIGGDRRAFF.

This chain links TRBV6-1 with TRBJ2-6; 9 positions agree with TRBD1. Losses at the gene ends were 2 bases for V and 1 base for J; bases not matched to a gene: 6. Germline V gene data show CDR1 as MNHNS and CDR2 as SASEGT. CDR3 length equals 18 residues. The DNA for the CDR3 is TGTGCCAGCAGTGAACTGGTGACAGGGGGTTCTGGGGCCAACGTCCTGACTTTC. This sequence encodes CASSELVTGGSGANVLTF.

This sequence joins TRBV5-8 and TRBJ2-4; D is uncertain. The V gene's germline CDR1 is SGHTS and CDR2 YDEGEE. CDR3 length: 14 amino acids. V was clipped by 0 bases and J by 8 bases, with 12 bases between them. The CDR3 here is CASSLEQPPDIQYF. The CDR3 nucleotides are TGTGCCAGCAGCTTGGAACAGCCCCCGGACATTCAGTACTTC.

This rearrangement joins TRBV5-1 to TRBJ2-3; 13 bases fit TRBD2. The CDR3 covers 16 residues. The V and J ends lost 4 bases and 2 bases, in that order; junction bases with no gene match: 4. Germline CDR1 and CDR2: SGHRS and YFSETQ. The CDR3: CASSKGTSGDTDTQYF. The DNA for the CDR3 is TGCGCCAGCAGCAAAGGGACTAGCGGGGACACAGATACGCAGTATTTT.

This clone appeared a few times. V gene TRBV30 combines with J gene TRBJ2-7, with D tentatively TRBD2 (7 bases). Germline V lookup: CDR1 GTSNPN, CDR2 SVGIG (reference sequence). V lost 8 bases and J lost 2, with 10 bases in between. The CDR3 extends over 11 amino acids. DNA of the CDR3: TGTGCCGGGGGGGCGGCCTACGAGCAGTACTTC. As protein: CAGGAAYEQYF.

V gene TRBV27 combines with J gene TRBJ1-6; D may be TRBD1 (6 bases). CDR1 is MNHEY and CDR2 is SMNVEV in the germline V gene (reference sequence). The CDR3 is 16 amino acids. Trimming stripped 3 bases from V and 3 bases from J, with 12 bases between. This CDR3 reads CASSFLAGDYNSPLHF. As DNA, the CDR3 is TGTGCCAGCAGTTTTCTGGCAGGGGACTATAATTCACCCCTCCACTTT.

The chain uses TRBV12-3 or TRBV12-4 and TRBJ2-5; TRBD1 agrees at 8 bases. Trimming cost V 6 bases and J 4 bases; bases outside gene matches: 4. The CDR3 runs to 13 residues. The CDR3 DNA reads TGTGCCAGCAGGGGACAGGTCGGAGAGACCCAGTACTTC. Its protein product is CASRGQVGETQYF.

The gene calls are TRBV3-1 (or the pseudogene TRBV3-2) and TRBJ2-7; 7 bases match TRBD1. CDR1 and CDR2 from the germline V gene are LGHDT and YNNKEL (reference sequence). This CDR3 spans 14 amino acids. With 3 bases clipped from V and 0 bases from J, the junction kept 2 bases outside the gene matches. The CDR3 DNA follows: TGTGCCAGCAGCCACCGGACAGGCTCCTACGAGCAGTACTTC. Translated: CASSHRTGSYEQYF.

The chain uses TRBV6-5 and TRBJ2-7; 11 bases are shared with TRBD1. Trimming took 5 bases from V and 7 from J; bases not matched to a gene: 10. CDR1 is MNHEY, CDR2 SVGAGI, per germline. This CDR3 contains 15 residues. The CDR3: CASSLPGTGGGEQYF. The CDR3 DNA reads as TGTGCCAGCAGTCTTCCCGGGACAGGGGGGGGTGAGCAGTACTTC.

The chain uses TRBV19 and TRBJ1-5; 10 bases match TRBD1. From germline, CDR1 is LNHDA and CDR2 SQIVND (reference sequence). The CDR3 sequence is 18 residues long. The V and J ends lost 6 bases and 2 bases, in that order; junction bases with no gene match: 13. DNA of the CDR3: TGTGCCAGTAGACTGGGGACAGGGGAATTATGGGGCAATCAGCCCCAGCATTTT. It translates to CASRLGTGELWGNQPQHF.

In DNA form, the CDR3 reads TGCGCCAGCAGCTTGGCTGGCAGGGGGCGCGTTCTCGATGGCTACACCTTC. Translation gives CASSLAGRGRVLDGYTF. The J gene is TRBJ1-2, the V gene TRBV5-1, with TRBD1 identical over 8 bases. Per germline, CDR1 SGHRS and CDR2 YFSETQ. This CDR3 is built from 17 residues. Trimming cost V 0 bases and J 6 bases; bases outside gene matches: 13.

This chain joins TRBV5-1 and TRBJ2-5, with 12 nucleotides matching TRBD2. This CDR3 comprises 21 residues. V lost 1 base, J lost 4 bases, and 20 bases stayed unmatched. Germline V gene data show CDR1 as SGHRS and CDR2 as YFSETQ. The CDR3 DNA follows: TGCGCCAGCAGCTTGCCCACCGTACTAGCGGGGGGCCTCACCCGCCGAGAGACCCAGTACTTC. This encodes CASSLPTVLAGGLTRRETQYF.

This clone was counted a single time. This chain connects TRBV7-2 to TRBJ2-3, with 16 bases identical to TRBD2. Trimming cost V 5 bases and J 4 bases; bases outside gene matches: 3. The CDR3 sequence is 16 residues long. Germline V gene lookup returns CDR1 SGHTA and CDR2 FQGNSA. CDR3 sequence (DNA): TGTGCCAGCAGCAAGGGACTAGCGGGGGGGTCAGATACGCAGTATTTT. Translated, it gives CASSKGLAGGSDTQYF.

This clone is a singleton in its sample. CDR3 coding DNA: TGTGCCAGCAGCCCAGTTCTCTATGGCTACACCTTC. Protein: CASSPVLYGYTF. The V gene is TRBV12-3 or TRBV12-4, the J gene TRBJ1-2, with D hard to call. V was shortened by 6 bases and J by 4 bases, with 9 bases between the two germline ends. The CDR3 has 12 amino acids.